The 30 T cell receptor beta chains presented below share a single source sample, sequenced in a study of T cell repertoires in cytomegalovirus infection (dated by TCRdb to about 2019). Sequencing relied on an Illumina HiSeq 1500. In-frame beta chains were kept once TCRdb had trimmed the public reads at Q25 with fastp and called clones with MiXCR. CDR3 protein duplicates are merged, each entry listing the most common genes and DNA. This sample gives approximately 73,000 distinct CDR3 sequences in total; around 37% of them show up just once. The leading ten clones occupy just over 90% of the sample. Interpreted using the paper, the treatment or condition label stands for: in vitro stimulation with specific CMV peptide epitopes to enrich CMV-specific T cells. These receptors lack a known antigen. The starting material was CD8+ T cells from cultured PBMCs, obtained from culture after CMV antigen stimulation. These receptors all come from a human donor in good health (CMV status not recorded). Some clones in this sample may be carry-over from other donors' samples.

The V gene is TRBV27, the J gene TRBJ2-7; D ambiguous. The CDR3 contains 13 residues. Trimming took 0 bases from V and 4 from J, leaving 7 bases between them. Germline loops: CDR1 MNHEY, CDR2 SMNVEV (reference sequence). The CDR3 DNA reads as TGTGCCAGCAGTTTATCAGACGGGTACGAGCAGTACTTC. It is translated as CASSLSDGYEQYF.

This clonotype was recorded a few times. The chain carries TRBV28 and TRBJ1-3; 7 bases fit TRBD1. The CDR3 sequence is 16 residues long. The V gene's germline CDR1 is MDHEN and CDR2 SYDVKM. Losses at the gene ends were 5 bases for V and 0 bases for J; bases not matched to a gene: 7. As DNA, the CDR3 is TGTGCCAGCAGTATCTTTGGGGACAGCTCTGGAAACACCATATATTTT. Translated, it gives CASSIFGDSSGNTIYF.

There are a few counts of this clonotype. The V call is TRBV6-6, the J call TRBJ2-1; D could derive from TRBD1 or TRBD2 (5 bases each). Trimming took 0 bases from V and 7 from J, leaving 13 bases between them. Per germline, CDR1 MNHNY and CDR2 SVGAGI (reference sequence). This CDR3 has 15 residues. The CDR3 coding sequence is TGTGCCAGCAGTTACTCGATACCCGAGGGGAATGAGCAGTTCTTC. This codes for CASSYSIPEGNEQFF.

This clonotype was seen a few times. The gene calls are TRBV7-8 and TRBJ2-1; 8 bases are shared with TRBD1. The germline V gene has CDR1 SGHVS and CDR2 FQNEAQ. J lost 4 bases, V lost 6 bases, and 8 bases had no gene match. CDR3 length: 15 amino acids. The CDR3 DNA follows: TGTGCCAGCAGTACCGGGACAGGTCGTTACAATGAGCAGTTCTTC. Protein sequence: CASSTGTGRYNEQFF.

This clonotype was detected ten times or more. The V and J genes are TRBV7-2 and TRBJ2-1; either TRBD1 or TRBD2 may supply D (6 bases each). The ends were cut back, 1 base at V and 10 bases at J, with 17 bases in the middle. The CDR3 has 15 amino acids. CDR1 and CDR2 from the germline V gene are SGHTA and FQGNSA. In nucleotides, the CDR3 is TGTGCCAGCAGCTTAGATTTTTTCGGGGGCTGGGAGCAGTTCTTC. It yields the protein CASSLDFFGGWEQFF.

The CDR3 protein is CASSLGLAGESETQYF. CDR3 nucleotide sequence: TGTGCCAGCAGTTTAGGCTTAGCGGGGGAGTCCGAGACCCAGTACTTC. J is TRBJ2-5 and V is TRBV12-3 or TRBV12-4; 9 positions match TRBD2. V shed 1 base and J 5 bases; nucleotides not matched to a gene: 8. CDR3 length: 16 residues.

The J gene is TRBJ2-3, the V gene TRBV12-5; no definite D call. V was clipped by 7 bases and J by 4 bases, with 24 bases between them. Germline loops: CDR1 LGHNT, CDR2 FRNRAP. The CDR3 loop spans 17 amino acids. CDR3 protein: CASALEGLSSNPDTQYF. CDR3 nucleotides: TGTGCTAGTGCCCTTGAAGGCCTCTCTTCCAATCCAGATACGCAGTATTTT.

This clonotype has a handful of counts. The chain links TRBV7-6 to TRBJ2-7; 7 bases fit TRBD2. In germline, CDR1 is SGHVS, CDR2 FNYEAQ. This CDR3 is built from 14 residues. The V gene end was trimmed by 5 bases and the J gene end by 4 bases; junction bases not matched to a gene: 8. The CDR3 reads CASSPTGLGYEQYF. Here the CDR3 DNA reads TGTGCCAGCAGCCCAACCGGACTAGGGTACGAGCAGTACTTC.

A single count supports this clonotype. V and J are TRBV4-1 and TRBJ2-5, with 10 bases fitting TRBD2. After removal of 0 bases from V and 5 bases from J, the junction contained 9 bases not matched to a gene. The CDR3 totals 17 residues. The germline CDR1 and CDR2 sequences are MGHRA and YSYEKL. This chain's CDR3 is CASSQDPSGGARETQYF. CDR3 in DNA: TGCGCCAGCAGCCAAGATCCAAGCGGGGGGGCTCGGGAGACCCAGTACTTC.

In its sample, this clonotype was seen many times. This chain uses TRBV7-8 with TRBJ2-3, with 11 bases identical to TRBD2. CDR3 length equals 16 residues. CDR1 is SGHVS, CDR2 FQNEAQ, per germline. V lost 5 bases and J lost 6; bases outside the gene matches: 10. CDR3 sequence: CASSLSGGDGRDTQYF. The CDR3, as DNA: TGTGCCAGCAGCCTTAGCGGGGGGGATGGGAGGGATACGCAGTATTTT. Filled out from reference TRBV7-8 and TRBJ2-3, the complete variable domain reads GAGVSQSPRYKVAKRGQDVALRCDPISGHVSLFWYQQALGQGPEFLTYFQNEAQLDKSGLPSDRFFAERPEGSVSTLKIQRTQQEDSAVYLCASSLSGGDGRDTQYFGPGTRLTVL.

V is TRBV4-2 and J is TRBJ2-2; 7 nucleotides agree with TRBD1. This CDR3 has 17 residues. Germline values: CDR1 LGHNA, CDR2 YNFKEQ. Losses at the gene ends were 0 bases for V and 5 bases for J; bases not matched to a gene: 9. CDR3 protein: CASSQDWAGGPTGELFF. CDR3 in DNA: TGTGCCAGCAGCCAAGATTGGGCAGGGGGACCGACCGGGGAGCTGTTTTTT.

The sample holds a few counts of this clonotype. The gene calls are TRBV24-1 and TRBJ2-5; 7 bases are shared with TRBD1. Germline CDR1 and CDR2: KGHDR and SFDVKD. The CDR3 spans 14 residues. J was trimmed by 3 bases and V by 6 bases; bases with no gene match: 6. This chain's CDR3 is CATSHRDSEETQYF. CDR3 coding DNA: TGTGCCACCAGTCACCGGGACAGCGAAGAGACCCAGTACTTC.

This chain links TRBV5-8 with TRBJ2-5, with TRBD2 matching over 7 bases. V lost 6 bases to trimming and J lost 4 bases; unmatched junction nucleotides: 12. Germline values: CDR1 SGHTS, CDR2 YDEGEE. The CDR3 loop spans 15 amino acids. The CDR3 loop reads CASTQEGGPGETQYF. CDR3 coding DNA: TGTGCCAGCACCCAGGAGGGAGGGCCTGGAGAGACCCAGTACTTC.

The rearrangement uses TRBV24-1 and TRBJ2-3; D may match TRBD1 or TRBD2 (5 bases each). This CDR3 has 20 amino acids. Germline CDR1 reads KGHDR; CDR2 reads SFDVKD. The germline V and J ends were trimmed by 2 bases and 1 base, with 24 bases remaining between them. The CDR3 reads CATSDSSGTHPPGRTDTQYF. In DNA form, the CDR3 reads TGTGCCACCAGTGATTCATCCGGGACCCACCCTCCGGGGCGCACAGATACGCAGTATTTT.

This chain uses TRBV4-1 with TRBJ2-1, with 10 bases that match TRBD2. Per germline, CDR1 MGHRA and CDR2 YSYEKL. CDR3 size: 18 residues. V gave up 4 bases and J gave up 0 bases; unmatched junction bases: 9. CDR3 sequence: CASSRTTSGASSYNEQFF. The CDR3 DNA is TGCGCCAGCAGCCGGACAACTAGCGGGGCAAGCTCCTACAATGAGCAGTTCTTC.

This clonotype was observed a few times. The V gene is TRBV7-2, the J gene TRBJ2-7; 12 nucleotides line up with TRBD2. Trimming took 5 bases from V and 3 from J; bases not matched to a gene: 5. The CDR3 is 15 residues long. The germline gives CDR1 SGHTA, CDR2 FQGNSA. CDR3 in DNA: TGTGCCAGCAGCCAGACTAGCGGGGGCCTCTACGAGCAGTACTTC. Translating gives CASSQTSGGLYEQYF.

The chain has TRBV11-2 and TRBJ2-2; D uncertain. Per germline, CDR1 SGHAT and CDR2 FQNNGV. The V end was cut by 1 base, the J end by 6 bases, with 3 bases between. CDR3 length: 12 residues. CDR3 bases: TGTGCCAGCAGCTTAGGGGCCGGGGAGCTGTTTTTT. This gives the protein CASSLGAGELFF.

This clonotype was observed a handful of times. V is TRBV24-1 and J is TRBJ1-5; unclear D gene. Germline V gene data show CDR1 as KGHDR and CDR2 as SFDVKD. Between the trimmed V and J ends, which lost 5 bases and 0 bases, there was a span of 4 bases. The CDR3 has 13 amino acids. The CDR3 DNA sequence: TGTGCCACCAGTGCGGCTAGCAATCAGCCCCAGCATTTT. Translating gives CATSAASNQPQHF.

A few counts support this clonotype. The chain recombines TRBV7-6 with TRBJ2-5; no definite D call. Germline values: CDR1 SGHVS, CDR2 FNYEAQ. V lost 4 bases and J 5 bases, leaving 17 bases between the germline ends. The CDR3 runs 15 residues. The CDR3 protein is CASSSIPGLRETQYF. The DNA for the CDR3 is TGTGCCAGCAGCTCCATCCCTGGGTTGCGCGAGACCCAGTACTTC.

The rearrangement uses TRBV4-1 and TRBJ1-1; weak D call: TRBD1 (6 bases). V was pared by 2 bases and J by 4 bases, with 14 bases between. CDR1 is MGHRA, CDR2 YSYEKL, per germline. The CDR3 totals 15 residues. CDR3 nucleotide sequence: TGCGCCAGCAGCCAACCAGACAGGTCAGGCACTGAAGCTTTCTTT. Protein: CASSQPDRSGTEAFF.

This clonotype was seen a few times. Germline is not matched at one junction end, which may reflect a read error. V is TRBV7-2 and J is TRBJ1-2; 11 bases map to TRBD1. Looked up from germline, CDR1 is SGHTA and CDR2 is FQGNSA. The CDR3 consists of 14 residues. The CDR3 nucleotides read TGTGCCAGCATCTTAGGGACAGGGGGGTATGGCTACACCTTC. This encodes CASILGTGGYGYTF.

The chain is built from TRBV2 and TRBJ1-5; D is perhaps TRBD1 (6 bases). Trimming shortened V by 2 bases and J by 7 bases, and 12 bases separated the two germline ends. CDR1 and CDR2 from the germline V gene are SNHLY and FYNNEI. The CDR3 runs to 14 residues. CDR3 sequence reads: CASSESGGHQPQHF. The CDR3 nucleotides read TGTGCCAGCAGTGAATCGGGGGGACACCAGCCCCAGCATTTT. The full variable domain, completed using reference TRBV2 and TRBJ1-5, is EPEVTQTPSHQVTQMGQEVILRCVPISNHLYFYWYRQILGQKVEFLVSFYNNEISEKSEIFDDQFSVERPDGSNFTLKIRSTKLEDSAMYFCASSESGGHQPQHFGDGTRLSIL.

The rearrangement links TRBV12-3 or TRBV12-4 to TRBJ2-1; 7 bases agree with TRBD2. The CDR3 spans 17 residues. The J segment lost 0 bases and the V segment lost 4 bases, leaving 9 bases of the junction unmatched. CDR3 sequence (DNA): TGTGCCAGCAGTTCCTGGACTAGTCAGAGCTCCTACAATGAGCAGTTCTTC. Protein sequence: CASSSWTSQSSYNEQFF.

This clonotype was seen a handful of times. The V and J genes are TRBV7-9 and TRBJ1-1, with 7 positions matching TRBD1. The V gene end was trimmed by 6 bases and the J gene end by 5 bases; junction bases not matched to a gene: 3. Germline V gene data show CDR1 as SEHNR and CDR2 as FQNEAQ (reference sequence). This CDR3 has 12 amino acids. In nucleotides, the CDR3 is TGTGCCAGCAGTCCAGGGGGAACTGAAGCTTTCTTT. It translates to CASSPGGTEAFF.

This clonotype was seen only a few times. The chain recombines TRBV7-6 with TRBJ2-1, with 12 bases identical to TRBD1. Germline CDR1 SGHVS, CDR2 FNYEAQ. This CDR3 comprises 20 residues. Losses at the gene ends were 5 bases for V and 6 bases for J; bases not matched to a gene: 20. CDR3 amino acids: CASSVPGQGAFDSKFNEQFF. The CDR3 nucleotides are TGTGCCAGCAGCGTCCCGGGACAGGGGGCTTTCGATTCTAAGTTCAATGAGCAGTTCTTC.

This rearrangement joins TRBV12-5 to TRBJ2-3; 10 nucleotides agree with TRBD1. V dropped 1 base and J dropped 0; count of bases not matched to a gene: 10. There are 19 residues in the CDR3. From germline, CDR1 is LGHNT and CDR2 FRNRAP. The CDR3 sequence is CASGLEVLKDRGSTDTQYF. The CDR3 nucleotides are TGTGCTAGTGGTTTGGAAGTGCTTAAGGACAGGGGGAGCACAGATACGCAGTATTTT.

This clonotype was counted a single time. The chain links TRBV11-2 to TRBJ2-3; perhaps TRBD2 as D (7 bases). The length of the CDR3 is 15 residues. Germline V CDR1 and CDR2: SGHAT, FQNNGV. The V and J ends lost 1 base and 5 bases respectively, with 13 bases between them. The chain's CDR3 is CASSLVGGHRDTQYF. CDR3 DNA sequence: TGTGCCAGCAGCTTAGTGGGGGGGCATAGAGATACGCAGTATTTT.

This chain connects TRBV2 to TRBJ2-3; TRBD1 aligns across 8 bases. The length of the CDR3 is 13 residues. V lost 8 bases, J lost 5 bases, and 6 bases stayed unmatched. Germline assignment: CDR1 SNHLY and CDR2 FYNNEI. The CDR3 protein is CASLGTGRDTQYF. The CDR3 coding sequence is TGTGCCAGCCTTGGGACAGGAAGAGATACGCAGTATTTT.

This clonotype was counted only a few times. The chain joins TRBV7-2 to TRBJ1-1, with a possible D match to TRBD1 (6 bases). Germline values: CDR1 SGHTA, CDR2 FQGNSA. Trimming took 4 bases from V and 1 from J, leaving 13 bases between them. The CDR3 is 15 residues long. The chain's CDR3 is CASSSQGAGNTEAFF. CDR3 coding DNA: TGTGCCAGCAGCTCACAGGGAGCCGGGAACACTGAAGCTTTCTTT.

V usage is TRBV19 and J usage is TRBJ2-7; tentatively, D is TRBD1 or TRBD2 (5 bases each). Germline CDR1 and CDR2: LNHDA and SQIVND (reference sequence). The CDR3 sequence is 15 residues long. Trimming cost V 7 bases and J 3 bases, with 19 bases left between them. The chain's CDR3 is CASTPGTDAFYEQYF. DNA of the CDR3: TGTGCCAGTACTCCCGGGACGGACGCCTTCTACGAGCAGTACTTC.